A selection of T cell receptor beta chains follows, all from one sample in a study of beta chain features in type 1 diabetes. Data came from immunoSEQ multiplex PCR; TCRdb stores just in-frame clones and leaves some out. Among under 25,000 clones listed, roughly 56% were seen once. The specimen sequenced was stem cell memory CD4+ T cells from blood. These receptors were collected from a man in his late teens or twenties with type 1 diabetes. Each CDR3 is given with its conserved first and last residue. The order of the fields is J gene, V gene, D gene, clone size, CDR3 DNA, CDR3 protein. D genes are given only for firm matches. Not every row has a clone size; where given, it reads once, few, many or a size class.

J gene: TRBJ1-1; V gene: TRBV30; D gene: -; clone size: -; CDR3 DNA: TGTGCCTGGAGTGTCCCGGGACAACTGAACACTGAAGCTTTCTTT; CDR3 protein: CAWSVPGQLNTEAFF
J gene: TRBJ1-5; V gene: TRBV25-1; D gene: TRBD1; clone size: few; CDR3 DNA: TGTGCCAGCATTCGACAGGGGGCAGGTCAGCCCCAGCATTTT; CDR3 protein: CASIRQGAGQPQHF
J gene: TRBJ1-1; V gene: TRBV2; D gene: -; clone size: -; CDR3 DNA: TGTGCCAGCAGTGTACAGGGGAACACTGAAGCTTTCTTT; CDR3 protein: CASSVQGNTEAFF
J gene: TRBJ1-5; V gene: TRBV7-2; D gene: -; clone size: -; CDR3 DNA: TGTGCCAGCAGCTTAGGTTCTCAGCAGCCCCAGCATTTT; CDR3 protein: CASSLGSQQPQHF
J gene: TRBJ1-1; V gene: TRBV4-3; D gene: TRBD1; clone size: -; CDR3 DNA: TGCGCCAGCAGCCAAACAGGGGACGCTACTGAAGCTTTCTTT; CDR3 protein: CASSQTGDATEAFF
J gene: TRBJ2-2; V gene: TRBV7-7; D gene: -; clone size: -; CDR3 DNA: TGTGCCAGCAGCTCCCAGGTTTCCGGGGAGCTGTTTTTT; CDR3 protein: CASSSQVSGELFF
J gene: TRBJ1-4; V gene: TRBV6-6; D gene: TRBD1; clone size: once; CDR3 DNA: TGTGCCAGCAGACGAACAGGGGGGGAACTGTTTTTT; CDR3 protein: CASRRTGGELFF
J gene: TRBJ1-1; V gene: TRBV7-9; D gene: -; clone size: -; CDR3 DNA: TGTGCCAGCAGCTTAGCGCCGGGAGGAAACACTGAAGCTTTCTTT; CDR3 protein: CASSLAPGGNTEAFF
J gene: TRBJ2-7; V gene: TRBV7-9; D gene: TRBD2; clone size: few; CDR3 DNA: TGTGCCAGCAGCTCCCTCAGCGGGAGGGCTGTGTACGAGCAGTACTTC; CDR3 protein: CASSSLSGRAVYEQYF
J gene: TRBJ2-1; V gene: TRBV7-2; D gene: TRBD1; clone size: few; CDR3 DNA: TGTGCCAGCAGCCGTCGGGACAGGGGAACCTACAATGAGCAGTTCTTC; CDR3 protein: CASSRRDRGTYNEQFF
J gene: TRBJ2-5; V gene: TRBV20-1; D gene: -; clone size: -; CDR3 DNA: TGCAGTGGCTCCCGGGGAGAGACCCAGTACTTC; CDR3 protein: CSGSRGETQYF
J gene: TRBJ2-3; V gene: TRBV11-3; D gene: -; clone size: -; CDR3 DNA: TGTGCCAGCAGCTCCGTCGATACGCAGTATTTT; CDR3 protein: CASSSVDTQYF
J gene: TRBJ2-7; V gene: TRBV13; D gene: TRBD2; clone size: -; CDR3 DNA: TGTGCCAGCAGCTCCTGGACTAGCGGGAGACAGGCGTCCTACGAGCAGTACTTC; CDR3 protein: CASSSWTSGRQASYEQYF
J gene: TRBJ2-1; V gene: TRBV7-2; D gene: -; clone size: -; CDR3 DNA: TGTGCCAGCAGCCGCTTGAGTAATGAGCAGTTCTTC; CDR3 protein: CASSRLSNEQFF
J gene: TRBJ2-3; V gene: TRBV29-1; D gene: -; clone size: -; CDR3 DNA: TGCAGCGGGCGGATTGATACGCAGTATTTT; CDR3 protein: CSGRIDTQYF
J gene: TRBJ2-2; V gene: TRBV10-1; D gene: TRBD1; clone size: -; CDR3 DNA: TGCGCCAGCAGTGATACCGGGACAGGCTACACCGGGGAGCTGTTTTTT; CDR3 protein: CASSDTGTGYTGELFF
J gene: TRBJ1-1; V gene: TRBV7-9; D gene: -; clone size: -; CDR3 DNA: TGTGCCAGCAGCACAAGTGAAGCTTTCTTT; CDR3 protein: CASSTSEAFF
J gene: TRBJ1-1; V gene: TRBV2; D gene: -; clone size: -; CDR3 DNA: TGTGCCAGCACCCTTGGGGGAGGAAACACTGAAGCTTTCTTT; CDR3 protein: CASTLGGGNTEAFF
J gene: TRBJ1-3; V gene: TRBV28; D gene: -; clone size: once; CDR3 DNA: TGTGCCAGCATCGACTTCCGCTCTGGAAACACCATATATTTT; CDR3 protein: CASIDFRSGNTIYF
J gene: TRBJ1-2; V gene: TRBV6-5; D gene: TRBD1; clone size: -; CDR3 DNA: TGTGCCAGCAGTCGGACAGGGGAGGCTGGCTACACCTTC; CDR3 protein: CASSRTGEAGYTF
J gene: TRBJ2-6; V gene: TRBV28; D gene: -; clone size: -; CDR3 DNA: TGTGCCAGCAGTGCCCCGTGGTCGTATCGGGTGGGGGGGCAGAGTGGGGCCAACGTCCTGACTTTC; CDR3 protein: CASSAPWSYRVGGQSGANVLTF
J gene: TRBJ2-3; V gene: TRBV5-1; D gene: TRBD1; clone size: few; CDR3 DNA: TGCGCCAGCAGCTCGGGACAGGGGGTGGCAGATACGCAGTATTTT; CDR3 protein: CASSSGQGVADTQYF
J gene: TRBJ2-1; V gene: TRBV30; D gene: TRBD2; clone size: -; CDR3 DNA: TGTGCCTGGACGGGACTAGCGGGTAACAATGAGCAGTTCTTC; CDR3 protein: CAWTGLAGNNEQFF
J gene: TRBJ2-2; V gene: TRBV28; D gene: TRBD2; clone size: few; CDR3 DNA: TGTGCCAGCAGTTTCGGGGGGTTGGTTGAGAACACCGGGGAGCTGTTTTTT; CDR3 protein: CASSFGGLVENTGELFF
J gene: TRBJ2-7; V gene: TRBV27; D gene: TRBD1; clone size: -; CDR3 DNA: TGTGCCAGCAGTCAAACCTTCTCGGACAGGGGCTCCTACGAGCAGTACTTC; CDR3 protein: CASSQTFSDRGSYEQYF
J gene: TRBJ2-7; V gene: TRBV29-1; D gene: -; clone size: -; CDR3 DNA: TGCAGCGCCCGAAGAGACTCCTACGAGCAGTACTTC; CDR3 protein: CSARRDSYEQYF
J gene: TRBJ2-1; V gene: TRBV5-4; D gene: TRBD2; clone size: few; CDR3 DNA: TGTGCCAGCAGCTCGATGTCCAGCGGGAGGGATATATATGAGCAGTTCTTC; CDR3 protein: CASSSMSSGRDIYEQFF
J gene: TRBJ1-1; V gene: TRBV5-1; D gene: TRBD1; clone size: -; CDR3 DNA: TGCGCCAGCAGCGTGGACAGGGCTCAGAACACTGAAGCTTTCTTT; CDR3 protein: CASSVDRAQNTEAFF
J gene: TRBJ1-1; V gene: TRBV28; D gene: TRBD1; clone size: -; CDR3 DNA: TGTGCCAGCAGTCCGGGACAGGGGTTCACTGAAGCTTTCTTT; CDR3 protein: CASSPGQGFTEAFF
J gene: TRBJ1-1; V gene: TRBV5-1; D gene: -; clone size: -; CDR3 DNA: TGCGCCAGCAGCCCTAGGACAGACAACACTGAAGCTTTCTTT; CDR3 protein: CASSPRTDNTEAFF
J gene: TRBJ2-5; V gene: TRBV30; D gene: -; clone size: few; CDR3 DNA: TGTGCCTGGAGTTTGGCTAGCGTATCAAACTTC; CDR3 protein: CAWSLASVSNF
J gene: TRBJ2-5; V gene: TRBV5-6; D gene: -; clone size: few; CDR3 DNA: TGTGCCAGCAGTGTAGATGGACACCGGGAGACCCAGTACTTC; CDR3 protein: CASSVDGHRETQYF
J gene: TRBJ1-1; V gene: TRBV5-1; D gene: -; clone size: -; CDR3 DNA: TGCGCCAGCAGCCTATCAGGGGAGACTGAAGCTTTCTTT; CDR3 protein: CASSLSGETEAFF
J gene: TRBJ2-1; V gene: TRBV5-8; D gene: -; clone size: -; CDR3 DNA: TGTGCCAGCAACCCGGCGGAGGGGATTAACAATGAGCAGTTCTTC; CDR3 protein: CASNPAEGINNEQFF
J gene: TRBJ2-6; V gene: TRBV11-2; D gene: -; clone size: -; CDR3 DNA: TGTGCCAGCAGCGCACTACAAGGGAGGGGGAGCGGGGCCAACGTCCTGACTTTC; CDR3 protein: CASSALQGRGSGANVLTF
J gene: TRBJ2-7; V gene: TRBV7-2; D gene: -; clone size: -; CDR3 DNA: TGTGCCAGCAGCTCACCGGGACTGAGGTCCTACGAGCAGTACTTC; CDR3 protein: CASSSPGLRSYEQYF
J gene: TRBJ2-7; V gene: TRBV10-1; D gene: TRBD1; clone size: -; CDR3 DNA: TGCGCCAGCAGTCCATGGACAGGGAGCGAGCAGTACTTC; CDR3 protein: CASSPWTGSEQYF
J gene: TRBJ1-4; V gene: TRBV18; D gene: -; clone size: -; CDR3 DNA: TGTGCCAGCTCACCAGGGAGGAATGAAAAACTGTTTTTT; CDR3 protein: CASSPGRNEKLFF
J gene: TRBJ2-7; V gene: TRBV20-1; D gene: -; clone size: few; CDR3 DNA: TGCAGTGCTAGGGCAGACAGCGAGCAGTACTTC; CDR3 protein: CSARADSEQYF
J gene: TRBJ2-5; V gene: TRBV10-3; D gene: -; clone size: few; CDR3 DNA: TGTGCCATCAGCCCCTCTGGACAGTTGATAGAGACCCAGTACTTC; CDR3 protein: CAISPSGQLIETQYF
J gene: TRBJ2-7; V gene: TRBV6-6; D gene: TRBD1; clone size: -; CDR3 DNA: TGTGCCAGCAGTGGACAGGGTTACGAGCAGTACTTC; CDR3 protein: CASSGQGYEQYF
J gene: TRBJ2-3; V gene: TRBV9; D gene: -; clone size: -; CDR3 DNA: TGTGCCAGCAGCGGAGGGGGGGGCTCTAGATCCACAGATACGCAGTATTTT; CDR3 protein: CASSGGGGSRSTDTQYF
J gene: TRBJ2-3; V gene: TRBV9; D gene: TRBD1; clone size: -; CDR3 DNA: TGTGCCAGCAGCGTATTGACAGGGGACGATACGCAGTATTTT; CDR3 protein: CASSVLTGDDTQYF
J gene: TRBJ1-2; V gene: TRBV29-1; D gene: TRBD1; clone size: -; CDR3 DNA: TGCAGCGTTGGAAAACAGGGGCGAGGCTATGGCTACACCTTC; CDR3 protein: CSVGKQGRGYGYTF
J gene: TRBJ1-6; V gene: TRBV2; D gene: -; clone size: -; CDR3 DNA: TGTGCCAGCAACTCGCTCTCAGGGGCGGGGGCGCCCCTCCACTTT; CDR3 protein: CASNSLSGAGAPLHF
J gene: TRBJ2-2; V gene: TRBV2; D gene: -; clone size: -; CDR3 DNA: TGTGCCAGCAGCCTTGAGGGCGGGGGCAACACCGGGGAGCTGTTTTTT; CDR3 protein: CASSLEGGGNTGELFF
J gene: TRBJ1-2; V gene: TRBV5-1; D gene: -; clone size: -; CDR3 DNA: TGCGCCAGCAGCCCCACAGGGTTTTATGGCTACACCTTC; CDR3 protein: CASSPTGFYGYTF
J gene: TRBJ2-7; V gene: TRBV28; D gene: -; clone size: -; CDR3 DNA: TGTGCCAGCAGTTTTCCGGGTCCCTACGAGCAGTACTTC; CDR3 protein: CASSFPGPYEQYF